Below, 27 T cell receptor beta chains from the same sample are listed, as sequenced in a study of blood T cell repertoires in COVID-19. Measured with immunoSEQ multiplex PCR; TCRdb has only the in-frame clones, and not every one. The sample holds about 200,000 clones, more than 75% seen once. The source material was peripheral blood. Every receptor here comes from a woman in her 70s with COVID-19, enrolled during active disease.

The CDR3 DNA follows: TGTGCCAGCAGCACCGGGAGTTTTAATGAGCAGTTCTTC. Its translation: CASSTGSFNEQFF. This chain joins TRBV9 and TRBJ2-1, with D possibly being TRBD2 (6 bases). V was shortened by 4 bases and J by 7 bases, with 12 bases between the two germline ends. The CDR3 extends over 13 amino acids. CDR1 is SGDLS, CDR2 YYNGEE, per germline.

This clone has a handful of counts. This chain uses TRBV7-9 with TRBJ2-3, with 9 bases fitting TRBD2. J lost 6 bases, V lost 5 bases, and 6 bases had no gene match. This CDR3 spans 14 amino acids. Germline V gene lookup returns CDR1 SEHNR and CDR2 FQNEAQ (reference sequence). In DNA, the CDR3 is TGTGCCAGCAGCAAGGTAGCGGGAGTCGATACGCAGTATTTT. The encoded protein is CASSKVAGVDTQYF. The entire variable domain, with the rest obtained from reference TRBV7-9 and TRBJ2-3, is as follows: DTGVSQNPRHKITKRGQNVTFRCDPISEHNRLYWYRQTLGQGPEFLTYFQNEAQLEKSRLLSDRFSAERPKGSFSTLEIQRTEQGDSAMYLCASSKVAGVDTQYFGPGTRLTVL.

The chain joins TRBV11-2 to TRBJ1-2; 8 bases align to TRBD1. Unmatched junction bases numbered 7, after V lost 9 bases and J lost 1 base. CDR1 is SGHAT, CDR2 FQNNGV, per germline. The CDR3 consists of 14 residues. CDR3 bases: TGTGCCAGTACGAGGACAGGGCTTAACTATGGCTACACCTTC. Protein: CASTRTGLNYGYTF.

V gene TRBV30 combines with J gene TRBJ2-7; no definite D call. The V end was cut by 0 bases, the J end by 6 bases, with 9 bases between. This CDR3 spans 12 amino acids. Germline V CDR1 and CDR2: GTSNPN, SVGIG (reference sequence). CDR3 DNA sequence: TGTGCCTGGAGTGTACCTGCGTCCGAGCAGTACTTC. Translated, it gives CAWSVPASEQYF.

This rearrangement joins TRBV3-1 (or the pseudogene TRBV3-2) to TRBJ1-3; a possible D gene is TRBD1 (6 bases). Germline V lookup: CDR1 LGHDT, CDR2 YNNKEL (reference sequence). This CDR3 has 15 amino acids. V lost 5 bases to trimming and J lost 0 bases, with 11 bases between them. Here the CDR3 reads CASSFRTASGNTIYF. For the CDR3, the DNA is TGTGCCAGCAGCTTCCGGACAGCCTCTGGAAACACCATATATTTT.

This chain uses TRBV7-2 with TRBJ2-1, with TRBD1 matching 7 bases. The CDR3 runs to 14 residues. The trim removed 3 bases at V and 2 bases at J, leaving 1 base unmatched. CDR1 and CDR2 (germline): SGHTA, FQGNSA. CDR3 in amino acids: CASSLTGTYNEQFF. Written as DNA, the CDR3 is TGTGCCAGCAGCTTGACAGGGACCTACAATGAGCAGTTCTTC. Filled out from reference TRBV7-2 and TRBJ2-1, the complete variable domain reads GAGVSQSPSNKVTEKGKDVELRCDPISGHTALYWYRQSLGQGLEFLIYFQGNSAPDKSGLPSDRFSAERTGGSVSTLTIQRTQQEDSAVYLCASSLTGTYNEQFFGPGTRLTVL.

The table lists this clone with a count of one. The genes are TRBV7-6 and TRBJ2-3, with a weak D call TRBD2 (6 bases). Looked up from germline, CDR1 is SGHVS and CDR2 is FNYEAQ. V lost 5 bases, J lost 5 bases, and 14 bases lay in between. CDR3 size: 14 residues. The CDR3 DNA follows: TGTGCCAGCAGCCTAGTCGGGGGAGGAGATACGCAGTATTTT. It codes for CASSLVGGGDTQYF.

The chain employs TRBV28 and TRBJ1-4; perhaps TRBD1 as D (5 bases). The germline CDR1 and CDR2 sequences are MDHEN and SYDVKM. Trimming pared 3 bases from V and 8 bases from J, leaving 13 bases between. This CDR3 has 14 residues. The CDR3 region is CASSLKGAREKLFF. CDR3 sequence (DNA): TGTGCCAGCAGTTTGAAAGGGGCACGGGAAAAACTGTTTTTT.

Here the CDR3 reads CASSFAPSTGVGSGYTF. Written as DNA, the CDR3 is TGTGCCAGCAGCTTTGCCCCGTCAACGGGAGTAGGTTCGGGCTACACCTTC. This sequence joins TRBV7-2 and TRBJ1-2; D gene unclear. CDR1 is SGHTA and CDR2 is FQGNSA in the germline V gene. V dropped 3 bases and J dropped 8 bases, with 25 bases sitting between them. This CDR3 has 17 amino acids.

The chain links TRBV5-8 to TRBJ2-5; 8 nucleotides match TRBD1. The junction had 10 bases not matched to a gene; V was cut back by 4 bases and J by 2 bases. Germline CDR1 reads SGHTS; CDR2 reads YDEGEE. The CDR3 runs 16 residues. The DNA of the CDR3 is TGTGCCAGCAGCCTAGGGACAGGTCGAACTCAAGAGACCCAGTACTTC. Translated: CASSLGTGRTQETQYF. The full variable domain, its missing parts supplied by reference TRBV5-8 and TRBJ2-5, is EAGVTQSPTHLIKTRGQQATLRCSPISGHTSVYWYQQALGLGLQFLLWYDEGEERNRGNFPPRFSGRQFPNYSSELNVNALELEDSALYLCASSLGTGRTQETQYFGPGTRLLVL.

This clone was detected a few times. The J gene is TRBJ1-4, the V gene TRBV7-2, with TRBD1 as a possible D gene (6 bases). The CDR3 has 14 amino acids. Germline values: CDR1 SGHTA, CDR2 FQGNSA. V dropped 1 base and J dropped 11 bases, with 14 bases sitting between them. CDR3 bases: TGTGCCAGCAGCTTAGGACAGGCATCCGAGAAACTGTTTTTT. Its translation: CASSLGQASEKLFF.

This chain links TRBV18 with TRBJ1-5; tentative D call: TRBD1 (6 bases). CDR1 and CDR2 (germline): KGHSH, LQKENI. V was pared by 3 bases and J by 8 bases, with 14 bases between. The CDR3 runs 14 residues. This CDR3 reads CASSPSLQGEPQHF. The CDR3 DNA reads TGTGCCAGCTCACCTTCCCTACAGGGAGAGCCCCAGCATTTT.

This rearrangement joins TRBV6-5 to TRBJ2-1; 9 bases are a match to TRBD2. With 0 bases clipped from V and 9 bases from J, the junction kept 6 bases outside the gene matches. The CDR3 loop spans 15 amino acids. Germline loops: CDR1 MNHEY, CDR2 SVGAGI. The CDR3 nucleotides are TGTGCCAGCAGTTACTCAAGCGGGAGGATGAGTGAGCAGTTCTTC. Translation gives CASSYSSGRMSEQFF.

The chain uses TRBV5-1 and TRBJ2-7; D may be TRBD1 (6 bases). Trimming took off 5 bases at V and 2 bases at J, with 17 bases between the two ends. Looked up from germline, CDR1 is SGHRS and CDR2 is YFSETQ. CDR3 size: 15 residues. CDR3 sequence: CASRLQGGRTYEQYF. The CDR3 nucleotides are TGCGCCAGCAGGCTACAGGGTGGAAGGACCTACGAGCAGTACTTC.

J is TRBJ1-1 and V is TRBV28; D remains ambiguous. Germline V lookup: CDR1 MDHEN, CDR2 SYDVKM. V was shortened by 6 bases and J by 1 base, with 12 bases between the two germline ends. The CDR3 loop spans 14 amino acids. The CDR3 loop reads CASSPIGANTEAFF. The CDR3 DNA sequence: TGTGCCAGCAGCCCAATTGGAGCGAACACTGAAGCTTTCTTT.

CDR3 sequence reads: CAWSTGSGPYNEQFF. The CDR3 coding sequence is TGTGCCTGGAGTACGGGTAGCGGACCCTACAATGAGCAGTTCTTC. This chain uses TRBV30 with TRBJ2-1; D might be TRBD2 (6 bases). Trimming cost V 2 bases and J 2 bases, with 13 bases left between them. There are 15 residues in the CDR3. Germline CDR1 and CDR2: GTSNPN and SVGIG (reference sequence).

This chain connects TRBV19 to TRBJ2-1; 7 bases agree with TRBD2. The V gene end was trimmed by 4 bases and the J gene end by 10 bases; junction bases not matched to a gene: 7. The CDR3 runs 13 residues. The V gene's germline CDR1 is LNHDA and CDR2 SQIVND (reference sequence). The CDR3 loop is CASSSRGSGEQFF. The CDR3 DNA follows: TGTGCCAGTAGTAGTCGGGGTAGCGGGGAGCAGTTCTTC.

This clone was counted once. The CDR3 DNA is TGCGCCAGCAGCGTAGAAGGGACAGGGAACTATGGCTACACCTTC. Amino acid sequence: CASSVEGTGNYGYTF. The chain carries TRBV5-1 and TRBJ1-2; 9 bases match TRBD1. The CDR3 contains 15 residues. The V gene end was trimmed by 4 bases and the J gene end by 2 bases; junction bases not matched to a gene: 6. From germline, CDR1 is SGHRS and CDR2 YFSETQ. The full variable domain, completed using reference TRBV5-1 and TRBJ1-2, is KAGVTQTPRYLIKTRGQQVTLSCSPISGHRSVSWYQQTPGQGLQFLFEYFSETQRNKGNFPGRFSGRQFSNSRSEMNVSTLELGDSALYLCASSVEGTGNYGYTFGSGTRLTVV.

The chain links TRBV4-3 to TRBJ1-5, with TRBD1 as a possible D gene (5 bases). Trimming shortened V by 0 bases and J by 7 bases, and 10 bases separated the two germline ends. Germline values: CDR1 LGHNA, CDR2 YSLEER. This CDR3 has 14 residues. CDR3 sequence (DNA): TGCGCCAGCAGCCAAGACAGGGCTCGGCAGCCCCAGCATTTT. Translation: CASSQDRARQPQHF.

V gene TRBV18 combines with J gene TRBJ1-6, with 9 bases identical to TRBD1. The V gene's germline CDR1 is KGHSH and CDR2 LQKENI. The V gene end was trimmed by 6 bases and the J gene end by 10 bases; junction bases not matched to a gene: 10. This CDR3 is built from 15 residues. The CDR3 sequence: CASSLPGQGGSPLHF. CDR3 sequence (DNA): TGTGCCAGCTCTCTGCCGGGACAGGGTGGCTCACCCCTCCACTTT. Together with reference TRBV18 and TRBJ1-6, the CDR3 gives the full variable domain: NAGVMQNPRHLVRRRGQEARLRCSPMKGHSHVYWYRQLPEEGLKFMVYLQKENIIDESGMPKERFSAEFPKEGPSILRIQQVVRGDSAAYFCASSLPGQGGSPLHFGNGTRLTVT.

The chain is built from TRBV7-9 and TRBJ2-5, with D uncertain. V lost 5 bases and J 6 bases, leaving 19 bases between the germline ends. Germline CDR1 and CDR2: SEHNR and FQNEAQ (reference sequence). The CDR3 totals 15 residues. The CDR3 is CASSPKEASPKTQYF. CDR3 sequence (DNA): TGTGCCAGCAGCCCAAAAGAGGCATCCCCGAAGACCCAGTACTTC.

The genes are TRBV4-2 and TRBJ2-1, with 9 bases matching TRBD1. The CDR3 extends over 17 amino acids. Germline loops: CDR1 LGHNA, CDR2 YNFKEQ. After removal of 0 bases from V and 8 bases from J, the junction contained 11 bases not matched to a gene. CDR3 bases: TGTGCCAGCAGCCAAGACTCAGGGACAGGGCCTATTTATGAGCAGTTCTTC. Translation: CASSQDSGTGPIYEQFF.

The chain has TRBV29-1 and TRBJ1-2, with 8 nucleotides matching TRBD1. CDR1 and CDR2 (germline): SQVTM, ANQGSEA. The length of the CDR3 is 14 residues. The V gene end was trimmed by 7 bases and the J gene end by 8 bases; junction bases not matched to a gene: 15. In DNA, the CDR3 is TGCAGCGCTAAACCCGCGGACAGGGTGAGAGGCTACACCTTC. Translation: CSAKPADRVRGYTF.

The V and J genes are TRBV7-8 and TRBJ1-1; D is unresolved. CDR3 length: 13 residues. Trimming took 4 bases from V and 8 from J, leaving 14 bases between them. Germline CDR1 is SGHVS and CDR2 is FQNEAQ. This CDR3 reads CASSSDPGSEAFF. CDR3 coding DNA: TGTGCCAGCAGCTCCGACCCCGGGTCCGAAGCTTTCTTT.

This clone was observed a handful of times. The rearrangement uses TRBV15 and TRBJ1-2, with D possibly being TRBD1 (5 bases). Trimming stripped 3 bases from V and 2 bases from J, with 10 bases between. The length of the CDR3 is 14 residues. The germline V gene encodes CDR1 LNHNV and CDR2 YYDKDF (reference sequence). CDR3 nucleotides: TGTGCCACCAGCAGCCTGGAGGGGAACTATGGCTACACCTTC. It yields the protein CATSSLEGNYGYTF.

The chain links TRBV27 to TRBJ2-7; perhaps TRBD1 as D (6 bases). The CDR3 length is 11 residues. Germline CDR1 MNHEY, CDR2 SMNVEV (reference sequence). The V end was cut by 6 bases, the J end by 9 bases, with 12 bases between. This CDR3 is CASRLGQWQYF. The CDR3 nucleotides read TGTGCCAGCAGACTTGGACAGTGGCAGTACTTC.

The V call is TRBV7-2, the J call TRBJ1-2, with 7 bases fitting TRBD1. The junction had 13 bases not matched to a gene; V was cut back by 5 bases and J by 1 base. Germline lookup yields CDR1 SGHTA and CDR2 FQGNSA. The CDR3 loop spans 17 amino acids. The CDR3 region is CASSPRVGGLLNYGYTF. CDR3 coding DNA: TGTGCCAGCAGCCCCCGGGTAGGGGGCCTTCTTAACTATGGCTACACCTTC. The full variable domain, completed using reference TRBV7-2 and TRBJ1-2, is GAGVSQSPSNKVTEKGKDVELRCDPISGHTALYWYRQSLGQGLEFLIYFQGNSAPDKSGLPSDRFSAERTGGSVSTLTIQRTQQEDSAVYLCASSPRVGGLLNYGYTFGSGTRLTVV.